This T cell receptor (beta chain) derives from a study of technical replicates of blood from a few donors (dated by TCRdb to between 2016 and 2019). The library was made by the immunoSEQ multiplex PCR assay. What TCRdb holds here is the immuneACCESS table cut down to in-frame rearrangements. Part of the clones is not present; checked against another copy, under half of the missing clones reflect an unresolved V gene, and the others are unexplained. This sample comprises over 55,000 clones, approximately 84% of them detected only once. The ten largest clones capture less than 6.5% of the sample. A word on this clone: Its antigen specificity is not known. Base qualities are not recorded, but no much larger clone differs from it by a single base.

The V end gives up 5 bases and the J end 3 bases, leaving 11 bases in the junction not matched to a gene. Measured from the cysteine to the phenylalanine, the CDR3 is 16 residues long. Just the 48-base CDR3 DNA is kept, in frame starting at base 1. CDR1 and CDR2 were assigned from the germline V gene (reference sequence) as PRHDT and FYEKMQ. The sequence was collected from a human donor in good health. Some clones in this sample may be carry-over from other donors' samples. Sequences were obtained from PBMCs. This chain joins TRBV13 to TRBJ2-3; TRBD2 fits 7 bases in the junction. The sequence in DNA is TGTGCCAGCAGCCCCCGTTCCGGGGGGAGGACAGATACGCAGTATTTT. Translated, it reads CASSPRSGGRTDTQYF.